These T cell receptor beta chains were read from a single sample in a study of CD8+ T cells in alopecia areata. The protocol was immunoSEQ multiplex PCR, while the TCRdb copy is restricted to in-frame clones and leaves out a portion. The sample lists about 220,000 clones; approximately 57% were seen once. The source material was CD4+ T cells sorted from blood, sampled at week 4, from a patient treated with tofacitinib. The origin of the receptors is a human donor with alopecia areata. Both conserved end residues are part of each CDR3. The D gene is left open where the match is weak. Where a row states a size, it is once, few, many or the class of an expanded clone; other rows omit it.

NA	NA	TRBJ1-6	TRBV19	CASSEQGANSPLHF	TGTGCCAGTAGTGAACAGGGAGCAAATTCACCCCTCCACTTT
TRBD1	NA	TRBJ2-1	TRBV6-5	CAAKPGQGNNEQFF	TGTGCCGCCAAACCGGGACAGGGGAATAATGAGCAGTTCTTC
NA	NA	TRBJ2-5	TRBV7-2	CASSRSAGTQETQYF	TGTGCCAGCAGCCGGTCAGCGGGGACACAAGAGACCCAGTACTTC
NA	NA	TRBJ2-7	TRBV18	CASSPPQDYEQYF	TGTGCCAGCTCACCTCCCCAGGATTACGAGCAGTACTTC
NA	many	TRBJ1-1	TRBV7-9	CASSVGGSGITEAFF	TGTGCCAGCAGCGTCGGGGGTTCGGGAATAACTGAAGCTTTCTTT
NA	NA	TRBJ1-1	TRBV29-1	CSVELRQNTEAFF	TGCAGCGTTGAACTCCGACAGAACACTGAAGCTTTCTTT
NA	NA	TRBJ2-1	TRBV28	CASSEPHSGEQFF	TGTGCCAGCAGCGAACCTCACAGCGGGGAGCAGTTCTTC
NA	NA	TRBJ2-7	TRBV30	CAWQPKATLDEQYF	TGTGCCTGGCAGCCGAAAGCCACCTTAGACGAGCAGTACTTC
NA	few	TRBJ1-5	TRBV29-1	CSVDRAWTVSNQPQHF	TGCAGCGTTGATCGGGCGTGGACAGTGAGCAATCAGCCCCAGCATTTT
TRBD1	NA	TRBJ2-7	TRBV7-2	CASSPPGQGTYEQYF	TGTGCCAGCAGCCCACCGGGACAGGGGACCTACGAGCAGTACTTC
NA	NA	TRBJ2-7	TRBV30	CAWRPGTGFEQYF	TGTGCCTGGAGACCGGGGACCGGGTTTGAGCAGTACTTC
NA	NA	TRBJ2-7	TRBV2	CASSEGTRFEQYF	TGTGCCAGCAGTGAGGGAACTCGTTTCGAGCAGTACTTC
NA	NA	TRBJ1-1	TRBV6-6	CASSFGRRMNTEAFF	TGTGCCAGCAGTTTTGGACGTCGCATGAACACTGAAGCTTTCTTT
TRBD2	once	TRBJ2-2	TRBV4-3	CASSRKTSDAGELFF	TGCGCCAGCAGCCGTAAGACTAGCGACGCCGGGGAGCTGTTTTTT
TRBD1	NA	TRBJ1-1	TRBV29-1	CSVFLTGRDTEAFF	TGCAGCGTCTTCTTGACAGGGCGAGACACTGAAGCTTTCTTT
TRBD1	NA	TRBJ1-6	TRBV30	CAYEPGQKKDSYNSPLHF	TGTGCCTACGAACCGGGACAGAAAAAAGACTCCTATAATTCACCCCTCCACTTT
NA	many	TRBJ2-5	TRBV5-1	CASRVATQETQYF	TGCGCCAGCAGAGTCGCCACGCAAGAGACCCAGTACTTC
NA	NA	TRBJ1-2	TRBV30	CAWGRDLGKSYTF	TGTGCCTGGGGAAGGGACCTCGGAAAGTCCTACACCTTC
NA	NA	TRBJ2-1	TRBV11-2	CASSLSGIVNEQFF	TGTGCCAGCAGCTTATCGGGCATCGTCAATGAGCAGTTCTTC
NA	NA	TRBJ2-6	TRBV19	CASSREVSGANVLTF	TGTGCCAGTAGTAGGGAGGTATCTGGGGCCAACGTCCTGACTTTC
NA	few	TRBJ2-5	TRBV4-1	CASSHPQETQYF	TGCGCCAGCAGCCACCCACAAGAGACCCAGTACTTC
NA	NA	TRBJ2-4	TRBV30	CAWAGKALAKNIQYF	TGTGCCTGGGCGGGGAAGGCACTAGCCAAAAACATTCAGTACTTC
NA	NA	TRBJ2-6	TRBV2	CATPSQGYRSGANVLTF	TGTGCCACCCCCTCCCAGGGTTACCGCTCTGGGGCCAACGTCCTGACTTTC
NA	NA	TRBJ2-5	TRBV5-1	CASSGGTEQETQYF	TGCGCCAGCAGCGGCGGGACAGAACAAGAGACCCAGTACTTC
NA	NA	TRBJ1-6	TRBV23-1	CASMSGRDSPLHF	TGCGCCAGCATGTCAGGGAGGGATTCACCCCTCCACTTT
NA	NA	TRBJ1-6	TRBV30	CAWSGTENSYNSPLHF	TGTGCCTGGAGCGGAACCGAAAACTCCTATAATTCACCCCTCCACTTT
NA	NA	TRBJ2-3	TRBV29-1	CSVDLPRKGTGTDTQYF	TGCAGCGTTGACCTACCGCGAAAGGGTACGGGCACAGATACGCAGTATTTT
NA	NA	TRBJ2-5	TRBV9	CASSPRTGRETQYF	TGTGCCAGCAGCCCACGGACGGGCCGCGAGACCCAGTACTTC
TRBD1	few	TRBJ2-7	TRBV29-1	CSVGLQGSEQYF	TGCAGCGTTGGACTACAGGGGAGCGAGCAGTACTTC
TRBD2	NA	TRBJ2-4	TRBV25-1	CASSGLAGGPAAKNIQYF	TGTGCCAGCAGTGGTCTAGCGGGGGGACCAGCGGCCAAAAACATTCAGTACTTC
NA	NA	TRBJ2-7	TRBV5-6	CASSPGRDYEQYF	TGTGCCAGCAGCCCCGGACGGGACTACGAGCAGTACTTC
NA	NA	TRBJ1-5	TRBV30	CAWSVGGQNQPQHF	TGTGCCTGGAGTGTGGGGGGGCAAAATCAGCCCCAGCATTTT